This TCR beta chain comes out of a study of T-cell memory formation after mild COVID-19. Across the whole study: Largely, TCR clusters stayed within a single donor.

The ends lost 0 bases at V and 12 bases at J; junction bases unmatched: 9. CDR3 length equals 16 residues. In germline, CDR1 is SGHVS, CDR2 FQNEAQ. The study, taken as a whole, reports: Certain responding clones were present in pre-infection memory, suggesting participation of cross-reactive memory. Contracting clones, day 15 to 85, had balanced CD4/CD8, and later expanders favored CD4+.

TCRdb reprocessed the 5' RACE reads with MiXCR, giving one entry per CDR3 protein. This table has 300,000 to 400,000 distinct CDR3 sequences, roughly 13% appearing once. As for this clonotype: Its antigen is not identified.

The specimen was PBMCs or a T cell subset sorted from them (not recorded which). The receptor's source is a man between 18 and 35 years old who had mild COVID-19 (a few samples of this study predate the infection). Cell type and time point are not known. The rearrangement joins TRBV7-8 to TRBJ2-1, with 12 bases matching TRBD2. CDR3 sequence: CASSLAGTSGPSRQFF. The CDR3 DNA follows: TGTGCCAGCAGCTTAGCCGGGACTAGCGGGCCCTCCCGGCAGTTCTTC.